This TCR beta chain was observed in a study of T-cell memory formation after mild COVID-19 (dated by TCRdb to the early 2020s). With regard to the full study: TCR sequence clusters from the two donors were largely donor specific. In a couple of donors, T-cell clones that expanded and contracted after mild COVID-19 were tracked by sequencing TCRalpha and TCRbeta repertoires over time. The cohort comprised two young, previously healthy adult volunteers, one female and one male.

Germline trimming: 3 bases from V, 2 bases from J; junction bases outside gene matches: 5. According to the germline V gene, CDR1 reads LGHNA and CDR2 reads YNFKEQ. Reading from cysteine to phenylalanine, the CDR3 counts 15 amino acids. The kept DNA is CDR3 alone, 45 bases in frame from the first base. Points the paper makes about the study in general: Contracting CD4+ clones were found mainly in CM and EM memory subsets, while CD8+ clones were enriched in EMRA. SARS-CoV-2 specificity was not confirmed for the second-wave clones peaking on day 37. Some responding clones were found in pre-infection memory, which suggests that pre-existing cross-reactive memory T cells took part in the SARS-CoV-2 response. The study included only a couple of mild cases, and larger cohorts that include severe cases with pre-infection samples were judged to be necessary. Balanced CD4/CD8 phenotypes were observed for clones contracting from day 15 to 85, whereas a bias towards CD4+ was observed for a second wave of clones expanding from day 15 to 37.

This clonotype was seen only a few times. Its antigen has not been determined. No qualities accompany the bases; no much larger clone lies one base away. PBMCs were isolated by Ficoll-Paque density gradient centrifugation. For sequencing, an Illumina NovaSeq 6000 was employed. Using 5'RACE with constant-segment primers, TCRalpha and TCRbeta cDNA libraries were constructed, with sample barcodes and unique molecular identifiers added in the process. Trizol reagent was used to extract RNA from every sample. Libraries were amplified in two PCR steps, with a second sample barcode and Illumina TruSeq adapters added in the second step. The libraries were sequenced on an Illumina NovaSeq using 2 x 150 bp paired-end reads. On the authors' methods: Reads were demultiplexed and collapsed into UMI-guided consensus sequences with migec v1.2.7. With mixcr v2.1.11, UMI consensuses were aligned to TRA and TRB V and J templates and assembled into clonotypes. A clonotype was counted as expanded or contracted only if both edgeR and NoisET called the change significant, with noise models trained on biological replicates. edgeR calls used a false discovery rate-adjusted p below 0.01 and a log2 fold-change threshold of 1. As an exploratory analysis of dynamics, max-normalized trajectories of the 1000 most abundant clonotypes were examined by PCA with hierarchical clustering. Each responding clone was given a CD4 or CD8 phenotype based on the CD4+ and CD8+ repertoires, which had been sequenced separately. The public reads were reprocessed in TCRdb via fastp at Q25 and MiXCR, keeping in-frame beta chains. Under each unique CDR3 protein, matching rows form one entry showing the most common genes and DNA. These V and J calls originate from TCRdb's pipeline instead of the authors' own analysis. This sample holds hundreds of thousands of distinct CDR3 sequences; roughly 15% were observed only once. The ten largest clonotypes hold 20% to 25% of the sample.

Recombination linked TRBV4-2 to TRBJ2-3; TRBD2 matches 7 bases in the middle. Sequencing input: PBMCs or a T cell subset sorted from them (not recorded which). This sequence was found in a man aged 18 to 29 who had mild COVID-19 (a few samples of this study predate the infection). The sample titles of this study are shuffled in the database, so cell type and time point are left out; the donor was told from shared clones. The nucleotides read TGTGCCAGCAGCCATAGGGGACTAATCACAGATACGCAGTATTTT. Its protein reads: CASSHRGLITDTQYF.